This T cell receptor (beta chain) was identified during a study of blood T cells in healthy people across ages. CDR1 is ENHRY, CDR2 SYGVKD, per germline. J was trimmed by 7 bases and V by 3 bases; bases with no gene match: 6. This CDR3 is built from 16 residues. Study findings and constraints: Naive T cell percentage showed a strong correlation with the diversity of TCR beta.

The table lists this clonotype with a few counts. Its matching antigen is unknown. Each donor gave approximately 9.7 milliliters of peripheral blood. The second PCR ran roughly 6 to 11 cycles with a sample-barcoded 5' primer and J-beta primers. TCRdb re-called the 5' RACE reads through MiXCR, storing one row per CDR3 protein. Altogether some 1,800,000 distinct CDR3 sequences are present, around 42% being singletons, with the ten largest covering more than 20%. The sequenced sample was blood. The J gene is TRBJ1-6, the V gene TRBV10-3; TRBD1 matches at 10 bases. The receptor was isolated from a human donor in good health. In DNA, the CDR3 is TGTGCCATCAGTGATGGGACAGGGGACGACAATTCACCCCTCCACTTT. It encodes CAISDGTGDDNSPLHF.